This T cell receptor (beta chain) was sequenced during a study of T-cell memory formation after mild COVID-19. Study in general: Clusters were largely donor specific. General observations from the study: A subset of responding clones appeared in pre-infection memory, suggesting cross-reactive memory joined.

This clonotype was found once. What it binds is not known. The CDR3 is 14 residues long. Trimming removed 0 bases from V and 3 bases from J, with 9 bases in between. Germline CDR1 is SGHRS and CDR2 is YFSETQ. TCRdb redid the calling of the 5' RACE reads with MiXCR, one entry per CDR3 protein. Among 450,000 or so distinct CDR3 sequences, 20% were seen once, and the ten largest hold 7.5% to 9.5%. The sequencing sample was made of PBMCs or a T cell subset sorted from them (not recorded which). The gene calls are TRBV5-1 and TRBJ2-5; D remains ambiguous. The TCR comes from an adult woman who had mild COVID-19 (a few samples of this study predate the infection). Cell type and time point are not known. Here the CDR3 reads CASSLASLEETQYF. The CDR3 DNA is TGCGCCAGCAGCTTGGCAAGCCTAGAAGAGACCCAGTACTTC.